This T cell receptor beta chain was identified during a study of blood T cells in healthy people across ages. Trimming took off 2 bases at V and 9 bases at J, with 15 bases between the two ends. Germline V gene sequence: CDR1 SGHRS, CDR2 YFSETQ. The CDR3 length is 14 residues. Sample-barcoded 5' priming and a J-beta primer mix drove a second PCR of roughly 7 to 11 cycles. A template-switch adaptor with 12 random nucleotides tagged each cDNA molecule. Per-sample output comprised a minimum of 2.5 million paired-end reads containing CDR3. One entry per CDR3 protein results from TCRdb running MiXCR on the 5' RACE reads. The table shows around 1.7 million distinct CDR3 sequences, with approximately 30% occurring only once. Whole-study results and caveats: Per-million-T-cell TCR beta diversity fell roughly linearly with age.

Comment on this clonotype: Its cognate antigen is unknown.

The chain joins TRBV5-1 to TRBJ2-1; no reliable D call. Sequencing was carried out using blood. This clonotype was sampled from a woman younger than 45 in good health. CDR3 DNA: TGCGCCAGCAGCTTTTTAGTAGAAAATGGTGAGCAGTTCTTC. It codes for CASSFLVENGEQFF. Supplemented by reference TRBV5-1 and TRBJ2-1, the full variable domain reads KAGVTQTPRYLIKTRGQQVTLSCSPISGHRSVSWYQQTPGQGLQFLFEYFSETQRNKGNFPGRFSGRQFSNSRSEMNVSTLELGDSALYLCASSFLVENGEQFFGPGTRLTVL.